The 21 T cell receptor beta chains below were found in one sample sequenced in a study of cytomegalovirus exposure and HLA in healthy donors. The PCR made use of 60 Vbeta and 13 Jbeta primers. Profiled with immunoSEQ multiplex PCR; TCRdb holds only in-frame clones, not every one. The repertoire has roughly 150,000 clones, 64% of them found once; the top ten carry around 3%. The sample was PBMCs. The receptors were gathered from a woman aged 25-40 years in good health and CMV-seropositive.

This clone was counted only a few times. The chain combines TRBV4-2 with TRBJ1-3; 8 bases are shared with TRBD1. Trimming removed 10 bases from V and 3 bases from J; junction bases left unmatched: 11. Germline CDR1 LGHNA, CDR2 YNFKEQ. The CDR3 covers 15 residues. As DNA, the CDR3 is TGTGCCACTTCAGGGGGCCCCTTGGTTGGAAACACCATATATTTT. It specifies CATSGGPLVGNTIYF.

The chain recombines TRBV5-1 with TRBJ2-5, with 10 bases matching TRBD1. Gene TRBJ2-7 matches the end of the DNA better, so the J call may be wrong. Germline values: CDR1 SGHRS, CDR2 YFSETQ. This CDR3 region has 13 residues. Written as DNA, the CDR3 is TGCGCCAGTTACCGGGACAGGGGAAACGAGCAGTACTTC. It yields the protein CASYRDRGNEQYF.

The chain joins TRBV11-3 to TRBJ2-1, with 12 nucleotides matching TRBD2. With 4 bases clipped from V and 4 bases from J, the junction kept 5 bases outside the gene matches. Per germline, CDR1 SGHNT and CDR2 YENEEA. This CDR3 is built from 16 residues. The CDR3 is CASSYFGLAGYNEQFF. The CDR3 DNA sequence: TGTGCCAGCAGCTACTTTGGACTAGCGGGGTACAATGAGCAGTTCTTC. The whole variable domain, filled in from reference TRBV11-3 and TRBJ2-1, reads EAGVVQSPRYKIIEKKQPVAFWCNPISGHNTLYWYLQNLGQGPELLIRYENEEAVDDSQLPKDRFSAERLKGVDSTLKIQPAELGDSAVYLCASSYFGLAGYNEQFFGPGTRLTVL.

V usage is TRBV28 and J usage is TRBJ1-5, with D possibly being TRBD1 (5 bases). This CDR3 is 16 amino acids long. Looked up from germline, CDR1 is MDHEN and CDR2 is SYDVKM. Trimming left V 5 bases short and J 0 bases short, with 14 bases between. This CDR3 reads CASSKSREGSNQPQHF. DNA of the CDR3: TGTGCCAGCAGTAAGTCCAGGGAGGGTAGCAATCAGCCCCAGCATTTT.

V and J are TRBV27 and TRBJ1-6, with 8 bases identical to TRBD1. CDR1 and CDR2 (germline): MNHEY, SMNVEV (reference sequence). The CDR3 consists of 14 residues. V gave up 4 bases and J gave up 6 bases; unmatched junction bases: 2. The CDR3 bases are TGTGCCAGCAGTTCGGACAGGGTTAATTCACCCCTCCACTTT. This gives the protein CASSSDRVNSPLHF.

The CDR3 nucleotides are TGTGCCAGTAGCACTATAGCGGGAAGGCCAGATACGCAGTATTTT. Translating gives CASSTIAGRPDTQYF. The chain couples TRBV19 to TRBJ2-3, with 8 bases aligning to TRBD2. From germline, CDR1 is LNHDA and CDR2 SQIVND (reference sequence). Trimming removed 6 bases from V and 4 bases from J; junction bases left unmatched: 9. The length of the CDR3 is 15 residues.

The genes are TRBV20-1 and TRBJ2-5; no definite D call. The CDR3 has 11 residues. Germline lookup yields CDR1 DFQATT and CDR2 SNEGSKA (reference sequence). V shed 4 bases and J shed 1 base, with 4 bases lying between them. The CDR3 DNA reads TGCAGTGCTATCTTCCAAGAGACCCAGTACTTC. Its translation is CSAIFQETQYF.

The rearrangement joins TRBV5-1 to TRBJ1-1; 12 bases line up with TRBD1. Trimming removed 0 bases from V and 2 bases from J; junction bases left unmatched: 11. Germline V gene lookup returns CDR1 SGHRS and CDR2 YFSETQ. The CDR3 has 19 amino acids. The CDR3 sequence: CASSLVAPGTGGINTEAFF. The CDR3 DNA reads as TGCGCCAGCAGCTTGGTAGCCCCCGGGACAGGGGGCATCAACACTGAAGCTTTCTTT.

The rearrangement uses TRBV5-1 and TRBJ2-7; possibly TRBD1 for D (6 bases). The germline V gene encodes CDR1 SGHRS and CDR2 YFSETQ. Deletions cut 4 bases from V and 0 bases from J, with 20 bases between. The CDR3 consists of 17 residues. The CDR3 region has the DNA TGCGCCAGCAGCCCACAATCGGACAGCAGACCCTCCTACGAGCAGTACTTC. It specifies CASSPQSDSRPSYEQYF.

The CDR3 here is CASSGTSGSYEQYF. The CDR3 nucleotides read TGCGCCAGCAGCGGGACTAGCGGGAGTTACGAGCAGTACTTC. The chain combines TRBV5-1 with TRBJ2-7; 14 positions match TRBD2. V lost 4 bases and J lost 4; bases outside the gene matches: 1. The V gene's germline CDR1 is SGHRS and CDR2 YFSETQ. This CDR3 is built from 14 residues. The complete variable domain, with remaining parts taken from reference TRBV5-1 and TRBJ2-7, reads KAGVTQTPRYLIKTRGQQVTLSCSPISGHRSVSWYQQTPGQGLQFLFEYFSETQRNKGNFPGRFSGRQFSNSRSEMNVSTLELGDSALYLCASSGTSGSYEQYFGPGTRLTVT.

The chain uses TRBV6-4 and TRBJ2-2; 8 bases line up with TRBD2. The length of the CDR3 is 15 residues. Trimming took 3 bases from V and 9 from J; bases not matched to a gene: 9. The germline CDR1 and CDR2 sequences are MRHNA and SNTAGT. The CDR3 is CASSETSGKVRELFF. The CDR3 DNA reads TGTGCCAGCAGTGAAACTAGCGGAAAAGTTAGGGAGCTGTTTTTT.

J is TRBJ1-3 and V is TRBV11-3, with a weak D call TRBD1 (5 bases). Germline V CDR1 and CDR2: SGHNT, YENEEA. This CDR3 region has 15 residues. Trimming left V 0 bases short and J 5 bases short, with 11 bases between. The CDR3 bases are TGTGCCAGCAGCTTAGATCTCCAGGGAAGAAACACCATATATTTT. Encoded protein: CASSLDLQGRNTIYF. Complete variable domain (other parts from reference TRBV11-3 and TRBJ1-3): EAGVVQSPRYKIIEKKQPVAFWCNPISGHNTLYWYLQNLGQGPELLIRYENEEAVDDSQLPKDRFSAERLKGVDSTLKIQPAELGDSAVYLCASSLDLQGRNTIYFGEGSWLTVV.

This chain joins TRBV29-1 and TRBJ1-1, with D unclear. The CDR3 is 15 amino acids. Trimming left V 7 bases short and J 0 bases short, with 18 bases between. The V gene's germline CDR1 is SQVTM and CDR2 ANQGSEA. The CDR3: CSAQAGWGMNTEAFF. CDR3 nucleotide sequence: TGCAGCGCTCAGGCGGGGTGGGGAATGAACACTGAAGCTTTCTTT.

Concerning this clone: Compared with germline, one end of the junction differs, possibly owing to a read error. The V and J genes are TRBV7-7 and TRBJ2-1; 10 nucleotides align to TRBD1. CDR1 is SSHAT, CDR2 FNYEAQ, per germline (reference sequence). The CDR3 totals 15 residues. The CDR3 DNA reads TGTGCTAGCAGCTCGGGACAGGGGTCCTACAATGAGCAGTTCTTC. Amino acid sequence: CASSSGQGSYNEQFF.

CDR3 in DNA: TGCAGCGTTGTAAAATGGACAGTCTATGGCTACACCTTC. Translation: CSVVKWTVYGYTF. The chain is built from TRBV29-1 and TRBJ1-2, with D perhaps matching TRBD1 (6 bases). Deletions cut 4 bases from V and 4 bases from J, with 13 bases between. Germline CDR1 and CDR2: SQVTM and ANQGSEA. The CDR3 spans 13 residues.

Comments on this clone: Other nucleotide sequences in the sample specify the same CDR3. The V call is TRBV9, the J call TRBJ1-3, with D hard to call. Germline-derived CDR1 and CDR2 are SGDLS and YYNGEE. CDR3 size: 14 residues. V was clipped by 0 bases and J by 0 bases, with 4 bases between them. The CDR3 nucleotides read TGTGCCAGCAGCGTAGGCAGCTCTGGAAACACCATATATTTT. It yields the protein CASSVGSSGNTIYF.

This clone has just one count. V gene TRBV30 combines with J gene TRBJ1-3, with a possible D match to TRBD1 (5 bases). CDR1 and CDR2 from the germline V gene are GTSNPN and SVGIG (reference sequence). The V and J ends lost 7 bases and 7 bases respectively, with 14 bases between them. The CDR3 contains 12 residues. The CDR3 spells CALPGGGNTIYF. The CDR3 DNA reads TGTGCCTTACCGGGCGGGGGTAACACCATATATTTT.

V and J are TRBV5-6 and TRBJ2-7; TRBD2 matches at 8 bases. This CDR3 spans 15 amino acids. V shed 3 bases, J shed 6 bases, and the junction held 11 bases outside the gene matches. Germline V CDR1 and CDR2: SGHDT, YYEEEE. DNA of the CDR3: TGTGCCAGCAGCTCACCAGCGGGAGACACGTCCGAGCAGTACTTC. As protein: CASSSPAGDTSEQYF.

There are a few counts of this clone. DNA of the CDR3: TGTGCCAGCGGACAGAGCTCCTACAATGAGCAGTTCTTC. Its protein is CASGQSSYNEQFF. This chain joins TRBV2 and TRBJ2-1; a possible D gene is TRBD1 (6 bases). V lost 8 bases to trimming and J lost 0 bases, with 8 bases between them. The CDR3 loop spans 13 amino acids. The V gene's germline CDR1 is SNHLY and CDR2 FYNNEI. Using reference TRBV2 and TRBJ2-1 for the parts outside the CDR3, the full variable domain is EPEVTQTPSHQVTQMGQEVILRCVPISNHLYFYWYRQILGQKVEFLVSFYNNEISEKSEIFDDQFSVERPDGSNFTLKIRSTKLEDSAMYFCASGQSSYNEQFFGPGTRLTVL.

This clone was seen just once. CDR3 sequence: CASSDRGSKAEAFF. For the CDR3, the DNA is TGTGCCAGCAGTGACAGGGGATCCAAAGCTGAAGCTTTCTTT. This sequence joins TRBV6-4 and TRBJ1-1, with a weak D call TRBD1 (5 bases). Trimming left V 2 bases short and J 6 bases short, with 13 bases between. The CDR3 sequence is 14 residues long. The germline V gene has CDR1 MRHNA and CDR2 SNTAGT.

This clone was detected a few times. The V call is TRBV10-1, the J call TRBJ2-4, with TRBD2 as a possible D gene (5 bases). The ends were cut back, 1 base at V and 6 bases at J, with 7 bases in the middle. Germline loops: CDR1 WNHNN, CDR2 SYGVQD (reference sequence). The CDR3 is 13 amino acids. CDR3 nucleotides: TGCGCCAGCAGTGAGTTAGGGAGAAACATTCAGTACTTC. Residues: CASSELGRNIQYF.